These 25 T cell receptor beta chains originate from one sample sequenced in a study of CD8+ T cells in alopecia areata. Treatment defined: oral pan-JAK inhibitor, 5-10 mg twice daily. Following extraction, RNA underwent reverse transcription to cDNA, which served as the sequencing template. Using immunoSEQ multiplex PCR, the repertoire was profiled, and TCRdb retains in-frame clones only, with some absent. Of 150,000 or so clones in the sample, 50% to 65% are singletons; the top ten hold 15% to 20%. The sequencing here drew on CD8+ T cells sorted from blood, taken at week 4, from a patient treated with tofacitinib. The source of these receptors is a human donor with alopecia areata.

The V gene is TRBV30, the J gene TRBJ2-5; D tentatively fits TRBD1 or TRBD2 (6 bases each). V was trimmed by 1 base and J by 1 base, leaving 13 bases between them. Germline lookup yields CDR1 GTSNPN and CDR2 SVGIG (reference sequence). CDR3 length: 15 residues. CDR3 DNA: TGTGCCTGGAGTGGAGGGGGGCCGGTCCAAGAGACCCAGTACTTC. Encoded protein: CAWSGGGPVQETQYF.

The chain carries TRBV7-6 and TRBJ1-5; 7 positions agree with TRBD1. Germline CDR1 reads SGHVS; CDR2 reads FNYEAQ. V was pared by 2 bases and J by 3 bases, with 4 bases of the junction left unmatched. CDR3 size: 15 residues. CDR3 region: CASSLSDRVNQPQHF. DNA for the CDR3: TGTGCCAGCAGCTTATCCGACAGGGTCAATCAGCCCCAGCATTTT.

V and J are TRBV7-9 and TRBJ1-1; D perhaps matches TRBD1 (5 bases). CDR3 length equals 15 residues. Germline V gives CDR1 SEHNR, CDR2 FQNEAQ (reference sequence). V lost 7 bases and J lost 7, with 22 bases in between. The CDR3 DNA reads TGTGCCAGCACCTTGAGGGACGGGACGGCGCATGAAGCTTTCTTT. Its translation: CASTLRDGTAHEAFF.

V usage is TRBV29-1 and J usage is TRBJ2-5, with D maybe TRBD1 (6 bases). The CDR3 length is 14 residues. CDR1 and CDR2 (germline): SQVTM, ANQGSEA. V was pared by 3 bases and J by 4 bases, with 15 bases between. The CDR3 DNA follows: TGCAGCGTTGAGAATGTCGGGACACCAGAGACCCAGTACTTC. It codes for CSVENVGTPETQYF.

This clone occurred a few times. This sequence joins TRBV14 and TRBJ1-1; 7 bases are a match to TRBD1. After removal of 5 bases from V and 3 bases from J, the junction contained 9 bases not matched to a gene. CDR1 and CDR2 from the germline V gene are SGHDN and FVKESK. The CDR3 length is 15 residues. The CDR3 here is CASSRGPDGDTEAFF. The CDR3 coding sequence is TGTGCCAGCAGCAGGGGGCCCGACGGCGACACTGAAGCTTTCTTT. Full variable domain (rest looked up from reference TRBV14 and TRBJ1-1): EAGVTQFPSHSVIEKGQTVTLRCDPISGHDNLYWYRRVMGKEIKFLLHFVKESKQDESGMPNNRFLAERTGGTYSTLKVQPAELEDSGVYFCASSRGPDGDTEAFFGQGTRLTVV.

The chain employs TRBV9 and TRBJ2-5; D is perhaps TRBD1 or TRBD2 (5 bases each). The germline gives CDR1 SGDLS, CDR2 YYNGEE. This CDR3 is 14 amino acids long. Trimming took off 4 bases at V and 5 bases at J, with 15 bases between the two ends. CDR3 DNA: TGTGCCAGCAGCCCCGGGACGGGTGGGGAGACCCAGTACTTC. Protein product: CASSPGTGGETQYF.

The rearrangement joins TRBV30 to TRBJ2-1; D uncertain. Germline V gene sequence: CDR1 GTSNPN, CDR2 SVGIG (reference sequence). The germline V and J ends were trimmed by 0 bases and 9 bases, with 9 bases remaining between them. This CDR3 has 12 residues. CDR3 sequence: CAWSVTRIEQFF. The CDR3 coding sequence is TGTGCCTGGAGTGTAACGCGGATTGAGCAGTTCTTC.

This clone was detected a few times. The CDR3 nucleotides are TGTGCCTGGAGTGTGGGGTACCTTAATGAAAAACTGTTTTTT. This encodes CAWSVGYLNEKLFF. The chain links TRBV30 to TRBJ1-4, with D hard to call. V lost 0 bases to trimming and J lost 4 bases, with 9 bases between them. The V gene's germline CDR1 is GTSNPN and CDR2 SVGIG (reference sequence). The CDR3 contains 14 residues.

This clone was found a few times. The chain couples TRBV7-9 to TRBJ2-7, with TRBD2 identical over 8 bases. The CDR3 loop spans 15 amino acids. Germline CDR1 and CDR2: SEHNR and FQNEAQ (reference sequence). V gave up 1 base and J gave up 3 bases; unmatched junction bases: 5. DNA for the CDR3: TGTGCCAGCAGCTTAGGCGGGGGGACCCACTACGAGCAGTACTTC. Translating gives CASSLGGGTHYEQYF.

This sequence joins TRBV29-1 and TRBJ2-2, with a tentative D call TRBD1 (6 bases). V lost 1 base, J lost 0 bases, and 6 bases lay in between. CDR1 is SQVTM and CDR2 is ANQGSEA in the germline V gene. The CDR3 has 14 residues. CDR3 bases: TGCAGCGTTGAAGGGACAGCGAACACCGGGGAGCTGTTTTTT. Protein sequence: CSVEGTANTGELFF.

About this clone: Other DNA sequences in this specimen translate into the identical CDR3. The chain links TRBV27 to TRBJ2-5; no definite D call. Germline CDR1 MNHEY, CDR2 SMNVEV (reference sequence). The V end lost 4 bases, the J end lost 1 base, and 1 base lay between the germline ends. This CDR3 is built from 11 residues. Here the CDR3 reads CASSSQETQYF. Written as DNA, the CDR3 is TGTGCCAGCAGTTCCCAAGAGACCCAGTACTTC.

This clone appeared a few times. The gene calls are TRBV5-1 and TRBJ1-2, with 11 bases lining up with TRBD1. This CDR3 is 15 amino acids long. V trimming: 3 bases; J trimming: 6 bases; junction bases outside the gene matches: 7. CDR1 and CDR2 from the germline V gene are SGHRS and YFSETQ. The CDR3 here is CASSSRDRGMDGYTF. In DNA form, the CDR3 reads TGCGCCAGCAGCTCGAGGGACAGGGGGATGGATGGCTACACCTTC.

The chain employs TRBV7-9 and TRBJ2-1; D could derive from TRBD1 or TRBD2 (5 bases each). CDR3 size: 14 residues. V lost 0 bases to trimming and J lost 6 bases, with 9 bases between them. Germline-derived CDR1 and CDR2 are SEHNR and FQNEAQ (reference sequence). This CDR3 is CASSLAGAPNEQFF. CDR3 nucleotide sequence: TGTGCCAGCAGCTTAGCCGGGGCTCCCAATGAGCAGTTCTTC.

This clone has just a few counts. V gene TRBV29-1 combines with J gene TRBJ2-2; a weak D match, TRBD1 (6 bases). V was shortened by 6 bases and J by 3 bases, with 11 bases between the two germline ends. This CDR3 has 13 amino acids. Germline V gene data show CDR1 as SQVTM and CDR2 as ANQGSEA. CDR3: CSVAYRDTGELFF. The CDR3 DNA is TGCAGCGTAGCATACAGGGACACCGGGGAGCTGTTTTTT.

The genes are TRBV9 and TRBJ1-6; D is unclear. The V end was cut by 0 bases, the J end by 9 bases, with 16 bases between. Germline CDR1 reads SGDLS; CDR2 reads YYNGEE. This CDR3 is built from 16 residues. The CDR3 is CASSVGISSGSSPLHF. The CDR3 DNA is TGTGCCAGCAGCGTAGGTATATCCTCTGGAAGTTCACCCCTCCACTTT.

The chain combines TRBV30 with TRBJ2-7, with TRBD1 identical over 7 bases. The germline V gene encodes CDR1 GTSNPN and CDR2 SVGIG (reference sequence). V was pared by 3 bases and J by 4 bases, with 18 bases of the junction left unmatched. The CDR3 loop spans 17 amino acids. CDR3 protein: CAWSPVRLAQGWYEQYF. Written as DNA, the CDR3 is TGTGCCTGGAGCCCGGTCCGGTTGGCACAGGGGTGGTACGAGCAGTACTTC.

Points on this clone: The same CDR3 is also encoded by other DNA sequences in this sample. This chain connects TRBV29-1 to TRBJ1-1; D gene unclear. The CDR3 sequence is 11 residues long. Germline V gene lookup returns CDR1 SQVTM and CDR2 ANQGSEA. V dropped 2 bases and J dropped 3 bases, with 4 bases sitting between them. The CDR3 bases are TGCAGCGTTGAATGGGACACTGAAGCTTTCTTT. Amino acids: CSVEWDTEAFF.

There are a few counts of this clone. The gene calls are TRBV29-1 and TRBJ2-7; unclear D gene. V lost 3 bases and J lost 5, with 5 bases in between. Per germline, CDR1 SQVTM and CDR2 ANQGSEA. This CDR3 has 10 amino acids. Written as DNA, the CDR3 is TGCAGCGTTGAGGGGAACGAGCAGTACTTC. Amino acid sequence: CSVEGNEQYF.

This rearrangement joins TRBV11-2 to TRBJ2-5; 8 bases are a match to TRBD2. V lost 8 bases and J lost 2; bases outside the gene matches: 7. Per the germline V gene, CDR1 is SGHAT and CDR2 is FQNNGV. The CDR3 is 14 amino acids. In DNA, the CDR3 is TGTGCCAGCTCGGCTTTAGCGGGGCAAGAGACCCAGTACTTC. Amino acids: CASSALAGQETQYF.

This clone has a count of ten or more. The chain combines TRBV6-6 with TRBJ2-3; possible D gene TRBD2, 6 bases. There are 16 residues in the CDR3. The germline V and J ends were trimmed by 0 bases and 0 bases, with 10 bases remaining between them. Per the germline V gene, CDR1 is MNHNY and CDR2 is SVGAGI (reference sequence). The CDR3 reads CASSYSKLASTDTQYF. In DNA, the CDR3 is TGTGCCAGCAGTTACTCGAAACTAGCAAGCACAGATACGCAGTATTTT.

This sequence joins TRBV5-1 and TRBJ1-2; D is undetermined. CDR3 length: 13 amino acids. CDR1 and CDR2 from the germline V gene are SGHRS and YFSETQ. Trimming stripped 0 bases from V and 4 bases from J, with 7 bases between. Here the CDR3 reads CASSLESAYGYTF. In DNA form, the CDR3 reads TGCGCCAGCAGCTTGGAATCTGCCTATGGCTACACCTTC.

This clone has just a few counts. The chain has TRBV2 and TRBJ2-1; 7 nucleotides align to TRBD1. In germline, CDR1 is SNHLY, CDR2 FYNNEI. The junction had 12 bases not matched to a gene; V was cut back by 7 bases and J by 9 bases. This CDR3 spans 14 amino acids. The CDR3 DNA is TGTGCCAGCACCGAGGGGACAGCCGCTGGTGAGCAGTTCTTC. Translating it yields CASTEGTAAGEQFF.

V and J are TRBV5-1 and TRBJ1-2, with D possibly being TRBD1 (5 bases). Germline CDR1 reads SGHRS; CDR2 reads YFSETQ. This CDR3 region has 13 residues. Trimming shortened V by 4 bases and J by 5 bases, and 12 bases separated the two germline ends. CDR3 protein: CASSAGTVYGYTF. CDR3 in DNA: TGCGCCAGCAGCGCGGGGACTGTTTATGGCTACACCTTC.

Only a few counts were recorded for this clone. The chain carries TRBV30 and TRBJ2-7; D is undetermined. Trimming removed 2 bases from V and 0 bases from J, with 2 bases in between. From germline, CDR1 is GTSNPN and CDR2 SVGIG (reference sequence). The CDR3 has 11 amino acids. CDR3 in amino acids: CAWSLSYEQYF. CDR3 DNA: TGTGCCTGGAGTCTCTCCTACGAGCAGTACTTC.

The V gene is TRBV7-6, the J gene TRBJ2-3, with no clear D. Germline assignment: CDR1 SGHVS and CDR2 FNYEAQ. Trimming removed 5 bases at V and 0 bases at J, with 9 bases between. The CDR3 sequence is 14 residues long. CDR3 amino acids: CASSRHPSTDTQYF. The DNA for the CDR3 is TGTGCCAGCAGCCGGCATCCTAGCACAGATACGCAGTATTTT.